This TCR beta chain was captured by sequencing in a study of T cell repertoires in cytomegalovirus infection. Looking at the study overall: An indication of both CMV infection and matching HLA type came from public TCR beta signatures. Study-wide results and limits: Clonotype analysis showed dominance of the ex vivo response by HLA-C-restricted CMV-specific TCR beta clonotypes. Cumulative frequency of public TCR beta families picked out carriers of CMV plus the relevant HLA.

There are many counts of this clonotype. Its cognate antigen is unknown. TCRdb re-derived calls from the reads in MiXCR, one entry per CDR3 protein. The sample includes 200,000 to 300,000 distinct CDR3 sequences, 12% to 15% of them seen just once. The sequence was collected from a human donor in good health (CMV status not recorded). Some clones in this sample may be carry-over from other donors' samples. Material: PBMCs.

CDR3 coding DNA: TGTGCCAGCAGCTCTTACCCCTCCTACGAGCAGTACTTC. This encodes CASSSYPSYEQYF. J is TRBJ2-7 and V is TRBV7-3, with no clear D. The ends were cut back, 4 bases at V and 0 bases at J, with 7 bases in the middle. This CDR3 is 13 amino acids long. Per germline, CDR1 SGHTA and CDR2 FQGTGA. Looking up the rest from reference TRBV7-3 and TRBJ2-7 gives the full variable domain: GAGVSQTPSNKVTEKGKYVELRCDPISGHTALYWYRQSLGQGPEFLIYFQGTGAADDSGLPNDRFFAVRPEGSVSTLKIQRTERGDSAVYLCASSSYPSYEQYFGPGTRLTVT.